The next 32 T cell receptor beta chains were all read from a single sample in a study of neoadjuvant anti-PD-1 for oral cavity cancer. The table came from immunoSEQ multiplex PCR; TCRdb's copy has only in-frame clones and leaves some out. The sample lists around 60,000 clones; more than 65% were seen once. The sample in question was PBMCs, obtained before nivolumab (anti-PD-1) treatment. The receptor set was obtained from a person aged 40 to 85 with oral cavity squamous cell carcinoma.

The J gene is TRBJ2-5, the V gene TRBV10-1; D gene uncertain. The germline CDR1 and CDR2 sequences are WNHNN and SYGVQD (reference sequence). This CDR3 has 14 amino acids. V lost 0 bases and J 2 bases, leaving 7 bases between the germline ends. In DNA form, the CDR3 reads TGCGCCAGCAGTGAGTCGGGTAGTCAAGAGACCCAGTACTTC. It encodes CASSESGSQETQYF.

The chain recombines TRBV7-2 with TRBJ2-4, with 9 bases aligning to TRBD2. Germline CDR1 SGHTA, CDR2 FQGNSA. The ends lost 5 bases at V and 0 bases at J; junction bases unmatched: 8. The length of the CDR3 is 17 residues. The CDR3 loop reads CASSPLTSGLAKNIQYF. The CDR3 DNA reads TGTGCCAGCAGCCCATTGACTAGCGGTTTAGCCAAAAACATTCAGTACTTC.

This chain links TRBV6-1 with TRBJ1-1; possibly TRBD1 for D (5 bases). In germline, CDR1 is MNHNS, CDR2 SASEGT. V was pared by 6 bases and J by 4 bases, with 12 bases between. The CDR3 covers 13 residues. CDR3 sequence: CASRGVGITEAFF. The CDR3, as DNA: TGTGCCAGCAGGGGGGTAGGGATCACTGAAGCTTTCTTT.

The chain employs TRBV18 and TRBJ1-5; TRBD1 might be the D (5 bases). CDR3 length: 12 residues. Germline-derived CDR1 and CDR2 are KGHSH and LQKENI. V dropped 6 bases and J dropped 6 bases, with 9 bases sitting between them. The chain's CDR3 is CASSPGGQPQHF. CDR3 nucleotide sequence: TGTGCCAGCTCCCCGGGGGGTCAGCCCCAGCATTTT.

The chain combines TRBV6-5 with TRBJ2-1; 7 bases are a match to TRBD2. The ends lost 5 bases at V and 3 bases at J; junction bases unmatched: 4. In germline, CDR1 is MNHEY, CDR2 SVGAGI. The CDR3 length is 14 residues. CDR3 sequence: CASSPGGSYNEQFF. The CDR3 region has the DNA TGTGCCAGCAGTCCCGGGGGGAGCTACAATGAGCAGTTCTTC.

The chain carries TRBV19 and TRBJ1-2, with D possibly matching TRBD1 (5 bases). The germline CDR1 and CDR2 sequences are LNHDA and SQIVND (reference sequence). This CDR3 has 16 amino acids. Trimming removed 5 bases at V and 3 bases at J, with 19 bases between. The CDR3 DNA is TGTGCCAGTAGTGTGCGGGGCCGGCCTAGTGACTATGGCTACACCTTC. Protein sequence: CASSVRGRPSDYGYTF.

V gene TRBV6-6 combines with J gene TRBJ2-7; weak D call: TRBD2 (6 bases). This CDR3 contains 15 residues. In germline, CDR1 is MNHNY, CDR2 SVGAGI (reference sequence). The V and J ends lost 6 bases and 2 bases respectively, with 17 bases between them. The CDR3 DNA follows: TGTGCCAGCAGCTCCCGGGGGACGGTAACCTACGAGCAGTACTTC. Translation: CASSSRGTVTYEQYF.

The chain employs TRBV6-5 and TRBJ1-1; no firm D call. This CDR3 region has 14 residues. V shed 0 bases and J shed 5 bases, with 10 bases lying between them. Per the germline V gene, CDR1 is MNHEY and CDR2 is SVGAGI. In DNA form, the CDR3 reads TGTGCCAGCAGTTACTCGAGCGGGAGGACTGAAGCTTTCTTT. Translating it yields CASSYSSGRTEAFF.

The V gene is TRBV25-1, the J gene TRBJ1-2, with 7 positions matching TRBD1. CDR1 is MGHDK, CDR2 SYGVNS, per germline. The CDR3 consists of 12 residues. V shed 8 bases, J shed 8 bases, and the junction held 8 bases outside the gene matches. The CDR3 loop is CASRGQVKGYTF. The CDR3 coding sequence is TGTGCCAGCCGAGGACAGGTTAAGGGCTACACCTTC.

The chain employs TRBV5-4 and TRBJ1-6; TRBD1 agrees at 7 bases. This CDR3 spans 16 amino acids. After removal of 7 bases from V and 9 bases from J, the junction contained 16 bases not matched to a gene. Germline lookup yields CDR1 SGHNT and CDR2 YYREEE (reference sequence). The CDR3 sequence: CASAPGGASKSSPLHF. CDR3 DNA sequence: TGTGCCAGCGCCCCAGGGGGGGCAAGCAAGAGTTCACCCCTCCACTTT.

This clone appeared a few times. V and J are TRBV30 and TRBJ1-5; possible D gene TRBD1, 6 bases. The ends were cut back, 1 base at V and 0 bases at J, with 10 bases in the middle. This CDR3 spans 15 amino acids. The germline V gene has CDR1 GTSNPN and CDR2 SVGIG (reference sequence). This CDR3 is CAWSGTGISNQPQHF. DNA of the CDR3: TGTGCCTGGAGTGGAACAGGGATTAGCAATCAGCCCCAGCATTTT.

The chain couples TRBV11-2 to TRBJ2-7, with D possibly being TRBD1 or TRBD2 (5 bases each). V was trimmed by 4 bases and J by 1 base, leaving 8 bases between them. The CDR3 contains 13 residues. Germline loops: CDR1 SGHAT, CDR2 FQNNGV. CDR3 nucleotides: TGTGCCAGCAGCTGGGACGGTTCCTACGAGCAGTACTTC. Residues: CASSWDGSYEQYF.

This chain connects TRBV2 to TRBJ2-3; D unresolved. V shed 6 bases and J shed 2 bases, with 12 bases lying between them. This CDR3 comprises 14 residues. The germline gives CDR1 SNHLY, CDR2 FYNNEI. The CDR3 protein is CASSYSVPTDTQYF. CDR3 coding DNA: TGTGCCAGCAGCTACAGCGTTCCCACAGATACGCAGTATTTT. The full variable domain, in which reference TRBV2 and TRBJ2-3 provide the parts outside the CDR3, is EPEVTQTPSHQVTQMGQEVILRCVPISNHLYFYWYRQILGQKVEFLVSFYNNEISEKSEIFDDQFSVERPDGSNFTLKIRSTKLEDSAMYFCASSYSVPTDTQYFGPGTRLTVL.

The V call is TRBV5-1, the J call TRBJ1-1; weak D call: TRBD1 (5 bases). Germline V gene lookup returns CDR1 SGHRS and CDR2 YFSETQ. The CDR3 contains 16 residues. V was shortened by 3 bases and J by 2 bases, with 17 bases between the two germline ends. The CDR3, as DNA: TGCGCCAGCAGCTCGGAGGGACGACCGGGTAACACTGAAGCTTTCTTT. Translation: CASSSEGRPGNTEAFF.

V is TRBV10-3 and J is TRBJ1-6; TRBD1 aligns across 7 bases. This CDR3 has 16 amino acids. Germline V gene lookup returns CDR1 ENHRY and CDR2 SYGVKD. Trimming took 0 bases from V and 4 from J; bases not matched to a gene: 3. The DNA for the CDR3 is TGTGCCATCAGTGAGTCGCAGGGGGATTATAATTCACCCCTCCACTTT. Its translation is CAISESQGDYNSPLHF.

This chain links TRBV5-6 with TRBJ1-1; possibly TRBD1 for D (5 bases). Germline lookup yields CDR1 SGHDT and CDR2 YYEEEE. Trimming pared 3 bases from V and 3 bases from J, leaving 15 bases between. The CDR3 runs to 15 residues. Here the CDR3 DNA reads TGTGCCAGCAGCTCATTCGGGGCTAGGGACACTGAAGCTTTCTTT. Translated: CASSSFGARDTEAFF.

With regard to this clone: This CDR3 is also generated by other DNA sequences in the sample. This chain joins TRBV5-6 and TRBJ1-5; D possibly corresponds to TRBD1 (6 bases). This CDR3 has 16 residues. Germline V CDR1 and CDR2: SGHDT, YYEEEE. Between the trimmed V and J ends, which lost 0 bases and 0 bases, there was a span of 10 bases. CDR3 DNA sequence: TGTGCCAGCAGCTTGGAGGGGGGATATAGCAATCAGCCCCAGCATTTT. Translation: CASSLEGGYSNQPQHF.

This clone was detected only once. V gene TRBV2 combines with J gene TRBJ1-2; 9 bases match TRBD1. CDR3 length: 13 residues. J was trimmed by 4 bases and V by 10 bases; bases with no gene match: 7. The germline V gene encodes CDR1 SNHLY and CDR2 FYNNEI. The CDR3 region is CATRQGDFYGYTF. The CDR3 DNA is TGTGCCACCCGACAGGGGGACTTCTATGGCTACACCTTC.

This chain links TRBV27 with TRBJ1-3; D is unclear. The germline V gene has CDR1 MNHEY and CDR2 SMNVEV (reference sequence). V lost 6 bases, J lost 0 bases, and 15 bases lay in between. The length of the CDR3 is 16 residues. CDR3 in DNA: TGTGCCAGCAGCCCTGCCCTTCCCCTCTCTGGAAACACCATATATTTT. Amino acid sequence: CASSPALPLSGNTIYF.

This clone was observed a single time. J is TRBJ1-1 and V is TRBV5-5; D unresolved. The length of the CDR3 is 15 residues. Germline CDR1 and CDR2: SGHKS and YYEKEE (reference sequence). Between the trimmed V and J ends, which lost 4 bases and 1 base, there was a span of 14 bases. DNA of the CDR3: TGTGCCAGCAGCCCGGAGGGTAGGCCGAACACTGAAGCTTTCTTT. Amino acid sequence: CASSPEGRPNTEAFF.

The CDR3 DNA is TGTGCCTGGAGAAAATTAGGACAAGGAGGCTTCTATGGCTACACCTTC. Protein product: CAWRKLGQGGFYGYTF. The rearrangement links TRBV30 to TRBJ1-2; TRBD1 is a possible D gene (5 bases). Germline assignment: CDR1 GTSNPN and CDR2 SVGIG (reference sequence). Trimming removed 3 bases at V and 4 bases at J, with 21 bases between. CDR3 length: 16 amino acids.

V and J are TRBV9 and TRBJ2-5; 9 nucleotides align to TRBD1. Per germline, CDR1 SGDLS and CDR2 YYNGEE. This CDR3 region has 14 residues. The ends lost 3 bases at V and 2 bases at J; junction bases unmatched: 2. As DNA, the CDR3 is TGTGCCAGCAGCGACGGGACAGGGCAAGAGACCCAGTACTTC. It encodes CASSDGTGQETQYF.

For the CDR3, the DNA is TGTGCCAGCAGCTTACAGGGAACATATAATTCACCCCTCCACTTT. It yields the protein CASSLQGTYNSPLHF. The chain couples TRBV5-4 to TRBJ1-6, with a possible D match to TRBD1 (6 bases). Trimming removed 2 bases from V and 4 bases from J, with 10 bases in between. This CDR3 has 15 residues. Germline CDR1 reads SGHNT; CDR2 reads YYREEE (reference sequence).

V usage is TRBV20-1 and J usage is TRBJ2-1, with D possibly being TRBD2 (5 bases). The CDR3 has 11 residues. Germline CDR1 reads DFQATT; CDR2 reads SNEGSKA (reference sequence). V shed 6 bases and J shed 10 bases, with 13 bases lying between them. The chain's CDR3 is CSAPDPGEQFF. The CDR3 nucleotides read TGCAGTGCCCCGGACCCGGGGGAGCAGTTCTTC.

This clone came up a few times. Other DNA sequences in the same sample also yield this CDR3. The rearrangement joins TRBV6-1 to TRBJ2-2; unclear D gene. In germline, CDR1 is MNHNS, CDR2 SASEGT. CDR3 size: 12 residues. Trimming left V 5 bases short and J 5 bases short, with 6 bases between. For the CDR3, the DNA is TGTGCCAGCAGTAGGACGACCGGGGAGCTGTTTTTT. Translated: CASSRTTGELFF.

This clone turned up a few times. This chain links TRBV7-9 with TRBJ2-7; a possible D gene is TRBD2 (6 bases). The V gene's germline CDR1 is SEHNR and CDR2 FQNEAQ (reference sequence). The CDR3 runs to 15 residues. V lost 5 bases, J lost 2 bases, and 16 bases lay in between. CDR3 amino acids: CASSLRGGSTYEQYF. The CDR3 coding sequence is TGTGCCAGCAGCCTCCGGGGAGGTTCTACCTACGAGCAGTACTTC. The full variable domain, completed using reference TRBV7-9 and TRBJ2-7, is DTGVSQNPRHKITKRGQNVTFRCDPISEHNRLYWYRQTLGQGPEFLTYFQNEAQLEKSRLLSDRFSAERPKGSFSTLEIQRTEQGDSAMYLCASSLRGGSTYEQYFGPGTRLTVT.

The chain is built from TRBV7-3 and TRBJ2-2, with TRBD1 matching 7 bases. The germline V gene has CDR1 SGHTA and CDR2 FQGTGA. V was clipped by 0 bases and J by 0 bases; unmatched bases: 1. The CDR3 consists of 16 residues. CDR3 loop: CASSLTGTANTGELFF. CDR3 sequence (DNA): TGTGCCAGCAGCTTAACAGGGACAGCGAACACCGGGGAGCTGTTTTTT.

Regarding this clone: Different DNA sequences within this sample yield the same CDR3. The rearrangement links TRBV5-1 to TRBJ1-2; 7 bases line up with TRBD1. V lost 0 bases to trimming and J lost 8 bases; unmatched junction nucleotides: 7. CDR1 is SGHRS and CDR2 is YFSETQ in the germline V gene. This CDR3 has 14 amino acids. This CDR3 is CASSLGQGLGGYTF. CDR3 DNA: TGCGCCAGCAGCTTGGGACAGGGCCTTGGAGGCTACACCTTC.

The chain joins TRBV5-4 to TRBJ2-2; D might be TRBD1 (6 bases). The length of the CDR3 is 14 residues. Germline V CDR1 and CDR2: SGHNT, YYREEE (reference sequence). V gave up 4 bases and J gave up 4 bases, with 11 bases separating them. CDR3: CASSGGLFTGELFF. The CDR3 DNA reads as TGTGCCAGCAGCGGGGGCCTCTTCACCGGGGAGCTGTTTTTT.

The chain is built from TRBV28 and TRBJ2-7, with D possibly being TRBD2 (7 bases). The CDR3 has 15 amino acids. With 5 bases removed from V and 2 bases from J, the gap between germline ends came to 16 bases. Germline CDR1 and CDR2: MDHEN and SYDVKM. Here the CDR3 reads CASSRPRGRAYEQYF. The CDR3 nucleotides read TGTGCCAGCAGTCGTCCGAGGGGGAGGGCCTACGAGCAGTACTTC.

CDR3 protein: CASTSAVANTGELFF. The CDR3 bases are TGTGCCAGCACCTCGGCGGTCGCGAACACCGGGGAGCTGTTTTTT. V is TRBV6-5 and J is TRBJ2-2, with D hard to call. In germline, CDR1 is MNHEY, CDR2 SVGAGI. V lost 7 bases and J 0 bases, leaving 12 bases between the germline ends. The CDR3 is 15 amino acids.

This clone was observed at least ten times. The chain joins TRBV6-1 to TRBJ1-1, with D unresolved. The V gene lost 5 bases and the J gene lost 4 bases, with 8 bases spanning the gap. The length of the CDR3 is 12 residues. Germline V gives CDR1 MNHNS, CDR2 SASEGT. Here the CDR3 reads CASSSLGTEAFF. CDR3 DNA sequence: TGTGCCAGCAGTTCTCTCGGCACTGAAGCTTTCTTT.